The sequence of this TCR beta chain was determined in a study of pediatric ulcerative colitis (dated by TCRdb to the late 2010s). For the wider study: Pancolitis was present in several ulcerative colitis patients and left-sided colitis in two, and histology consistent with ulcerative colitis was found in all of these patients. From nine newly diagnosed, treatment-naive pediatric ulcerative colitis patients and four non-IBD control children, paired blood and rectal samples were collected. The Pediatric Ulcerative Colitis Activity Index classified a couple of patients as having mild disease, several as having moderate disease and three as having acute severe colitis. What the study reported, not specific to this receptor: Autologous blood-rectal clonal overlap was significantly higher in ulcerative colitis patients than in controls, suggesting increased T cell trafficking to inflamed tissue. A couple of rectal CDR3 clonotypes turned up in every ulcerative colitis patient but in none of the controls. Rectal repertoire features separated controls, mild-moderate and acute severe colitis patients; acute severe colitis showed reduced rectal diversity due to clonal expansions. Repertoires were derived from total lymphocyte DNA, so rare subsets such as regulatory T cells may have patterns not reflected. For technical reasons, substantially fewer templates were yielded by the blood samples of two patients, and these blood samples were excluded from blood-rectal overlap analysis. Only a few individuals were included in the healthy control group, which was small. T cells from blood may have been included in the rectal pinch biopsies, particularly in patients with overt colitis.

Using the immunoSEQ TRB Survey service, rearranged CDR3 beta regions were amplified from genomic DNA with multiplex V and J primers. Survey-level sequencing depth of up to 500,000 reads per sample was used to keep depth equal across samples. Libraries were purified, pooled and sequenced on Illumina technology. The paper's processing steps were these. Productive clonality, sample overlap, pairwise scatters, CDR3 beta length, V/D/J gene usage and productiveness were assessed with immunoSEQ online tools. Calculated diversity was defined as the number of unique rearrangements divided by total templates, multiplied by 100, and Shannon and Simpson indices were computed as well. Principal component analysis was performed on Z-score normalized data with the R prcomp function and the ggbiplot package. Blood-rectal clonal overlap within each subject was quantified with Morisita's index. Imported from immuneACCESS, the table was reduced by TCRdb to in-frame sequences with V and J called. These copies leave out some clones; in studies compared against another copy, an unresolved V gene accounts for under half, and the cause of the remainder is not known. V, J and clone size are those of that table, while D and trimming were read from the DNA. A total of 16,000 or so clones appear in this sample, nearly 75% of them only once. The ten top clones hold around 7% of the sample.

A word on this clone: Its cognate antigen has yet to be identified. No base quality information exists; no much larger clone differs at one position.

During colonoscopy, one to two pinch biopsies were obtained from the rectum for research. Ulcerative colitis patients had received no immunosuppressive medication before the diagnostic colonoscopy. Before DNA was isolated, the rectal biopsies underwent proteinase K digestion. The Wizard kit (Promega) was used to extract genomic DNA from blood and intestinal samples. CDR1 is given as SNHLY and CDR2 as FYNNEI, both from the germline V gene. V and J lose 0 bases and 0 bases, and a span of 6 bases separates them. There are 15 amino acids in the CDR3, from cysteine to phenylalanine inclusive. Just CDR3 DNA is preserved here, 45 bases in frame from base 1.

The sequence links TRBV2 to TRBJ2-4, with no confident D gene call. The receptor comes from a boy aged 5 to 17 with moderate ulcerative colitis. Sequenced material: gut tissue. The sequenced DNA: TGTGCCAGCAGTGAAGCGGGTCGAGCCAAAAACATTCAGTACTTC. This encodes CASSEAGRAKNIQYF.